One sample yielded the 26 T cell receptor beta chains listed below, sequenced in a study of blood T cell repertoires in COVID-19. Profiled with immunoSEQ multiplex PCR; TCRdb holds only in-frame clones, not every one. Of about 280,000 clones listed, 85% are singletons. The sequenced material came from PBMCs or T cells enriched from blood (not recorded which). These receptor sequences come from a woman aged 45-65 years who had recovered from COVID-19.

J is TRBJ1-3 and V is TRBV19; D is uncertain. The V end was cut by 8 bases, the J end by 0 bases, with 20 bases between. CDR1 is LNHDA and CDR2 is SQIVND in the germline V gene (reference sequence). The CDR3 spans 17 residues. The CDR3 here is CASGRDWGADSGNTIYF. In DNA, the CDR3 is TGTGCCAGTGGAAGGGATTGGGGAGCCGACTCTGGAAACACCATATATTTT.

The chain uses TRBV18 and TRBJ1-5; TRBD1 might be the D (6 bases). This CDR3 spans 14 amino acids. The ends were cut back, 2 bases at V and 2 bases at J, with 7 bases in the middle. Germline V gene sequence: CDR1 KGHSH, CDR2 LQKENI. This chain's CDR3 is CASSPRTGNQPQHF. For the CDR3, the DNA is TGTGCCAGCTCACCAAGGACAGGCAATCAGCCCCAGCATTTT.

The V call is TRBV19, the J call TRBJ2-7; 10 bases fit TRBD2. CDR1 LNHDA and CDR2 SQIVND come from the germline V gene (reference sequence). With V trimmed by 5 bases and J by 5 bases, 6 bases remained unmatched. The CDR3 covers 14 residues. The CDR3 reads CASSFLAGVDEQYF. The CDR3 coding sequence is TGTGCCAGTAGTTTCCTAGCGGGAGTCGACGAGCAGTACTTC.

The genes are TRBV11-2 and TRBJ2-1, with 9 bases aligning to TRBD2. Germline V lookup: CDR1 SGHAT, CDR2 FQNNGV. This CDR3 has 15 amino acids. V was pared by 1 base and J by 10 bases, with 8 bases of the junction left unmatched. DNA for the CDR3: TGTGCCAGCAGCTTAGTGCCAGCGGGAGGAGGCGAGCAGTTCTTC. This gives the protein CASSLVPAGGGEQFF. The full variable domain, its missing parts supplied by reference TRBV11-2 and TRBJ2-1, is EAGVAQSPRYKIIEKRQSVAFWCNPISGHATLYWYQQILGQGPKLLIQFQNNGVVDDSQLPKDRFSAERLKGVDSTLKIQPAKLEDSAVYLCASSLVPAGGGEQFFGPGTRLTVL.

CDR3 sequence: CASSVGPYNEQYF. CDR3 DNA: TGTGCCAGCAGCGTAGGGCCGTACAACGAGCAGTACTTC. V usage is TRBV9 and J usage is TRBJ2-7, with D unclear. The germline V and J ends were trimmed by 0 bases and 5 bases, with 9 bases remaining between them. Germline lookup yields CDR1 SGDLS and CDR2 YYNGEE. The CDR3 extends over 13 amino acids.

CDR3 DNA: TGCGCCAGCAGCCAAGGCAGGGTAGGAAGTGTGGGCAATCAGCCCCAGCATTTT. It codes for CASSQGRVGSVGNQPQHF. The chain joins TRBV4-1 to TRBJ1-5; a weak D match, TRBD1 (5 bases). This CDR3 contains 18 residues. Germline V gene lookup returns CDR1 MGHRA and CDR2 YSYEKL. Trimming left V 1 base short and J 2 bases short, with 18 bases between.

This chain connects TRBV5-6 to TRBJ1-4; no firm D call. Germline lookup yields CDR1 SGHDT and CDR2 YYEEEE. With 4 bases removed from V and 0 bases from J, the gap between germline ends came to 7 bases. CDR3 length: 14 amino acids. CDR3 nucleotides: TGTGCCAGCAGCCGGGGAGCAACTAATGAAAAACTGTTTTTT. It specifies CASSRGATNEKLFF.

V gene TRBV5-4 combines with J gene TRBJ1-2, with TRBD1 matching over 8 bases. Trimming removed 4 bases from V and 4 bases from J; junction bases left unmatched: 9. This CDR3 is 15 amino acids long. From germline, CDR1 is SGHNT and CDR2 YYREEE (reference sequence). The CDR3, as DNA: TGTGCCAGCAGCCTAACACGGGACAGGCGCTATGGCTACACCTTC. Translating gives CASSLTRDRRYGYTF.

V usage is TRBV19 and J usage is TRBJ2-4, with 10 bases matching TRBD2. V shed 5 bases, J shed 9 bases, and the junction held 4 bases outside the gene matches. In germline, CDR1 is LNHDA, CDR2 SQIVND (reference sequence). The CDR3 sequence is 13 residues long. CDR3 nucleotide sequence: TGTGCCAGTAGTGAAGGACTAGCGGCCATTCAGTACTTC. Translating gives CASSEGLAAIQYF.

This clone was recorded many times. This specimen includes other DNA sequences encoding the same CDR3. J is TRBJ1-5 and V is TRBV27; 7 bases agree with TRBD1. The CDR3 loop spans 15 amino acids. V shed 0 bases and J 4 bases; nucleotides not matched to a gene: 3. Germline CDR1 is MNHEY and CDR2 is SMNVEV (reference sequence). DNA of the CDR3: TGTGCCAGCAGTTTATCCGGACAGGCTAATCAGCCCCAGCATTTT. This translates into CASSLSGQANQPQHF.

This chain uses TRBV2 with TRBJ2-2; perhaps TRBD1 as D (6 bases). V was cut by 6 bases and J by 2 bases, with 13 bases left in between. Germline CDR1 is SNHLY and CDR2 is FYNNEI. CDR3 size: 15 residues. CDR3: CASRTTRGNTGELFF. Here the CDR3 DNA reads TGTGCCAGCAGGACGACCAGGGGAAACACCGGGGAGCTGTTTTTT.

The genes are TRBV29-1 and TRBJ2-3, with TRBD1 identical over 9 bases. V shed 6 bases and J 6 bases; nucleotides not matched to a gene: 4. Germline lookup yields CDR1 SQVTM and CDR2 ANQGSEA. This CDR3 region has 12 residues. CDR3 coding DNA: TGCAGCGTGGGGACAGGGACTGATACGCAGTATTTT. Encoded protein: CSVGTGTDTQYF.

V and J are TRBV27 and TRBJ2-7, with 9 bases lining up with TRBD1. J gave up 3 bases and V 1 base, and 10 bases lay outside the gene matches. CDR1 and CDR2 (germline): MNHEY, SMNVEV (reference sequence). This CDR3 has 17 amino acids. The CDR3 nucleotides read TGTGCCAGCAGTTTATATGGGACAGGGTTGGTAAGCTACGAGCAGTACTTC. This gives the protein CASSLYGTGLVSYEQYF.

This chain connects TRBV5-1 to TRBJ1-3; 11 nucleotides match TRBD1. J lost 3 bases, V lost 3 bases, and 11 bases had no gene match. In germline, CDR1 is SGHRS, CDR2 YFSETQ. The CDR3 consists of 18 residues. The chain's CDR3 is CASSSKIGQGAGGNTIYF. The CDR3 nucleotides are TGCGCCAGCAGCTCCAAGATAGGACAGGGGGCAGGTGGAAACACCATATATTTT. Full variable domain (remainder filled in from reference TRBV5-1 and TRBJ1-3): KAGVTQTPRYLIKTRGQQVTLSCSPISGHRSVSWYQQTPGQGLQFLFEYFSETQRNKGNFPGRFSGRQFSNSRSEMNVSTLELGDSALYLCASSSKIGQGAGGNTIYFGEGSWLTVV.

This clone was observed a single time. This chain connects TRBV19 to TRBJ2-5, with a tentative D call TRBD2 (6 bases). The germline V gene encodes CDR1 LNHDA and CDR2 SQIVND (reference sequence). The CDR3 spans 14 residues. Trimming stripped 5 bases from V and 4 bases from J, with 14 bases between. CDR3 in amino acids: CASSLWGESETQYF. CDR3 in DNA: TGTGCCAGTAGTCTATGGGGGGAGTCAGAGACCCAGTACTTC.

DNA for the CDR3: TGTGCCAGCAGCCAACAAGAGACCCAGTACTTC. The encoded protein is CASSQQETQYF. This chain uses TRBV5-6 with TRBJ2-5; D uncertain. The CDR3 consists of 11 residues. Deletions cut 4 bases from V and 2 bases from J, with 3 bases between. Germline V gene lookup returns CDR1 SGHDT and CDR2 YYEEEE.

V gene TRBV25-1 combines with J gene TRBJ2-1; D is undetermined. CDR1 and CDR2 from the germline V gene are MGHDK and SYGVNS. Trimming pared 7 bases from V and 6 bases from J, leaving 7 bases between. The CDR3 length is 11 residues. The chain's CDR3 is CASTIGNEQFF. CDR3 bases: TGTGCCAGCACAATCGGCAATGAGCAGTTCTTC.

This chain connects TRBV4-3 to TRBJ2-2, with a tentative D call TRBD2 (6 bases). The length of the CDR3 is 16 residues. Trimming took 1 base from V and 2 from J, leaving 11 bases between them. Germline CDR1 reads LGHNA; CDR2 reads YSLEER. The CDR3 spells CASSQVGGLNTGELFF. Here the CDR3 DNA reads TGCGCCAGCAGCCAAGTTGGGGGACTCAACACCGGGGAGCTGTTTTTT.

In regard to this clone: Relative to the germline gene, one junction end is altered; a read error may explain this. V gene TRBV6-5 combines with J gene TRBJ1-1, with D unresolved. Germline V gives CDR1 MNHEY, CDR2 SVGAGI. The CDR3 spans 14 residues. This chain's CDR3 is CASSSRAMNTKAFF. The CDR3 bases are TGTGCCAGCAGCTCCCGCGCTATGAACACTAAAGCTTTCTTT.

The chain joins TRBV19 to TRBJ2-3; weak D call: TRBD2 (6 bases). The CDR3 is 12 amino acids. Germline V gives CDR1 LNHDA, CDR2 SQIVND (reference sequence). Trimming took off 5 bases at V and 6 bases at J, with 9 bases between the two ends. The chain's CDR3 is CASSVAGDTQYF. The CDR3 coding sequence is TGTGCCAGTAGTGTCGCGGGGGATACGCAGTATTTT.

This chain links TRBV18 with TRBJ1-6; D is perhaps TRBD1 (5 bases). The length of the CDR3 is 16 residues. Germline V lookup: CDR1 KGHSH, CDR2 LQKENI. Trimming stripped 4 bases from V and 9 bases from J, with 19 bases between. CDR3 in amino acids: CASSQNAQVIRSPLHF. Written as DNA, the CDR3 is TGTGCCAGCTCACAGAACGCACAGGTCATACGTTCACCCCTCCACTTT.

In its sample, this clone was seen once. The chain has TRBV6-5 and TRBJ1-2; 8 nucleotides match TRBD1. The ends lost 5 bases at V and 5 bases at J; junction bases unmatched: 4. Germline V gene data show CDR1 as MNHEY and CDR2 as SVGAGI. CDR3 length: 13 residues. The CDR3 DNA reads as TGTGCCAGCAGTCGGGACAGGTGGTATGGCTACACCTTC. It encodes CASSRDRWYGYTF.

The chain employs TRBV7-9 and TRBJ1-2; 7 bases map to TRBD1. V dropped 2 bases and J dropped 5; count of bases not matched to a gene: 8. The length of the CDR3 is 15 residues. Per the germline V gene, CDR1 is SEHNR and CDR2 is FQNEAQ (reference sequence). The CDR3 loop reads CASSLWSDRDYGYTF. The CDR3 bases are TGTGCCAGCAGCTTATGGAGTGACAGGGATTATGGCTACACCTTC.

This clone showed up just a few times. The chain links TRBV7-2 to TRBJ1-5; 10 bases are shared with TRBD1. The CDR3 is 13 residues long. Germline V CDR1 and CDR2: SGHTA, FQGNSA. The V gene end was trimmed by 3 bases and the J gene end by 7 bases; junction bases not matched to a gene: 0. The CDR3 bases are TGTGCCAGCAGCTTGACAGGGGGCCAGCCCCAGCATTTT. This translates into CASSLTGGQPQHF.

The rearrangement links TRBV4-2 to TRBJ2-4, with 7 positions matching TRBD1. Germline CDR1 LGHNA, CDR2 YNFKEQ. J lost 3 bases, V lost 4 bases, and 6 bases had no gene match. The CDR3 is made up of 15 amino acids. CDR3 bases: TGTGCCAGCAGCCCGAATACAGGGGTCAAAAACATTCAGTACTTC. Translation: CASSPNTGVKNIQYF.

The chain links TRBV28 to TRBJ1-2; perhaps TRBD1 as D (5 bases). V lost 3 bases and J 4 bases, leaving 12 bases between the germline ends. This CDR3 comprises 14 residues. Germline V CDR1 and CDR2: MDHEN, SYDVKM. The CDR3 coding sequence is TGTGCCAGCAGTTTCCCAGGGCCTAGCTATGGCTACACCTTC. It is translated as CASSFPGPSYGYTF.